This T cell receptor (beta chain) emerged from a study of naive and memory T cell subsets. Study-level points and caveats: TCR transcript changes with activation or differentiation may affect this RNA method.

Whole-blood samples were less than 3 ml of peripheral blood from healthy adult volunteers. An oligonucleotide containing a UMI was ligated to the 3' end of TCR cDNA. Reverse transcription used DNase-treated unsorted total RNA, aiming for roughly 1 to 1000 ng. Remarks on this clonotype: Its antigen is undetermined.

Reverse transcription of blood and skin TCR RNA was primed at alpha and beta constant regions. TCRdb reprocessed the 5' RACE reads with MiXCR, giving one entry per CDR3 protein. The sample contains more than 20,000 distinct CDR3 sequences, roughly a quarter of which appear only once. The germline V and J ends were trimmed by 2 bases and 0 bases, with 8 bases remaining between them. Germline-derived CDR1 and CDR2 are MNHEY and SVGAGI. This CDR3 comprises 15 residues. The chain employs TRBV6-5 and TRBJ2-1, with a weak D call TRBD2 (6 bases). The sequence came from a female donor in good health. The CDR3 loop reads CASSYGGTSYNEQFF. In nucleotides, the CDR3 is TGTGCCAGCAGTTACGGCGGGACCTCCTACAATGAGCAGTTCTTC.